The sequence of this T cell receptor beta chain was determined in a study of blood T cells in healthy people across ages. General study findings and limits: Among T cells, TCR beta diversity per million cells dropped roughly linearly as age rose.

Isolated PBMCs totaled at least 6.5 million in each sample. On this clonotype: What it binds is unknown.

For the second PCR, which ran for 7 to 11 cycles, a sample-barcoded 5' primer and a J-beta primer mix were used. With 12 random nucleotides, a template-switch adaptor tagged each individual cDNA molecule. At least 2.5 million CDR3-containing paired-end reads were obtained per sample. Each CDR3 protein is one row after TCRdb ran MiXCR on the 5' RACE reads. This sample has 540,000 or so distinct CDR3 sequences, with 27% found just once. The sequence derives from a woman in her sixties or seventies in good health. Sequencing was performed on blood.

Written as DNA, the CDR3 is TGTGCCAGCAGCTTAAGTAGTTTCGCCTACGGAAACTATGGCTACACCTTC. Translated, it gives CASSLSSFAYGNYGYTF. The chain combines TRBV7-2 with TRBJ1-2; D call uncertain. The CDR3 has 17 amino acids. Trimming left V 2 bases short and J 2 bases short, with 18 bases between. Germline V gene data show CDR1 as SGHTA and CDR2 as FQGNSA.